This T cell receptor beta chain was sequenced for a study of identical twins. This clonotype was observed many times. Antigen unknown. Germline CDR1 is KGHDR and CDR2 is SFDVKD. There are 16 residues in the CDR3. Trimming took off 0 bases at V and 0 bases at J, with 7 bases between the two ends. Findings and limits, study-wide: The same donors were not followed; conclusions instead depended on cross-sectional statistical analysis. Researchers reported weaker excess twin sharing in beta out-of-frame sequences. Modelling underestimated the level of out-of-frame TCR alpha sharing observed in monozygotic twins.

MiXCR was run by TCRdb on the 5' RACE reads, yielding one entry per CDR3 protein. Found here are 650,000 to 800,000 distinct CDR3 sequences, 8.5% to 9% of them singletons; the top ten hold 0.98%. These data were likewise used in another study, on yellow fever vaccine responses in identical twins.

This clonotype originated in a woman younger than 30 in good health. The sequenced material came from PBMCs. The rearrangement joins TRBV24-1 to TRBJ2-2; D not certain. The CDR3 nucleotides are TGTGCCACCAGTGATTTGGGTCAGGCGAACACCGGGGAGCTGTTTTTT. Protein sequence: CATSDLGQANTGELFF.